This entry lists 9 T cell receptor beta chains sequenced from one sample in a study of OX40 agonist ivuxolimab in advanced cancers. Assay: immunoSEQ multiplex PCR; the TCRdb copy retains only in-frame clones and omits some. Here the sample spans tens of thousands of clones, over 65% being singletons. This specimen consisted of CD4+ or CD8+ T cells sorted from blood, obtained in a trial of the OX40 agonist ivuxolimab. These receptors originate from an adult with an advanced solid tumor such as melanoma, head and neck, liver or kidney cancer.

The sample holds a few counts of this clone. The gene calls are TRBV5-4 and TRBJ2-7; 7 bases align to TRBD2. The junction had 4 bases not matched to a gene; V was cut back by 2 bases and J by 2 bases. This CDR3 region has 14 residues. Germline CDR1 is SGHNT and CDR2 is YYREEE (reference sequence). The CDR3 nucleotides are TGTGCCAGCAGCTTCTCGGGACTAACCTACGAGCAGTACTTC. This codes for CASSFSGLTYEQYF.

Only one count was recorded for this clone. CDR3 amino acids: CASSPTSGSYEQYF. In nucleotides, the CDR3 is TGTGCCAGCAGCCCGACTAGCGGCTCCTACGAGCAGTACTTC. The rearrangement links TRBV7-3 to TRBJ2-7; 9 bases are shared with TRBD2. Germline loops: CDR1 SGHTA, CDR2 FQGTGA. J lost 0 bases, V lost 5 bases, and 2 bases had no gene match. This CDR3 region has 14 residues. Full variable domain (remainder filled in from reference TRBV7-3 and TRBJ2-7): GAGVSQTPSNKVTEKGKYVELRCDPISGHTALYWYRQSLGQGPEFLIYFQGTGAADDSGLPNDRFFAVRPEGSVSTLKIQRTERGDSAVYLCASSPTSGSYEQYFGPGTRLTVT.

The chain combines TRBV4-1 with TRBJ2-7; D may correspond to TRBD1 or TRBD2 (5 bases each). Deletions cut 5 bases from V and 4 bases from J, with 15 bases between. Germline CDR1 and CDR2: MGHRA and YSYEKL. The CDR3 consists of 14 residues. CDR3 sequence: CASSGDPLGYEQYF. CDR3 DNA: TGCGCCAGCAGCGGGGACCCCCTTGGATACGAGCAGTACTTC.

This clone occurred a few times. The chain recombines TRBV4-2 with TRBJ2-7; 7 nucleotides line up with TRBD2. V was clipped by 2 bases and J by 3 bases; unmatched bases: 1. Germline assignment: CDR1 LGHNA and CDR2 YNFKEQ. CDR3 length: 13 amino acids. CDR3 nucleotides: TGTGCCAGCAGCCAACTAGCGGACTACGAGCAGTACTTC. It is translated as CASSQLADYEQYF.

The V call is TRBV27, the J call TRBJ2-1; the D call may be TRBD1 or TRBD2 (5 bases each). There are 15 residues in the CDR3. V dropped 5 bases and J dropped 4 bases, with 15 bases sitting between them. Per the germline V gene, CDR1 is MNHEY and CDR2 is SMNVEV (reference sequence). The CDR3 sequence is CASSQQGETYNEQFF. Here the CDR3 DNA reads TGTGCCAGCAGTCAGCAGGGAGAGACTTACAATGAGCAGTTCTTC.

The rearrangement links TRBV25-1 to TRBJ2-5; D not certain. The DNA end is a closer match to TRBJ2-7, so the J assignment may be wrong. Germline V gives CDR1 MGHDK, CDR2 SYGVNS. The CDR3 is 14 amino acids. The CDR3 DNA is TGTGCCAGCAGTGAAGAACCCACTTCCTACGAGCAGTACTTC. Protein: CASSEEPTSYEQYF.

This clone has only a few counts. CDR3 DNA sequence: TGTGCCAGCAGGAACCCTAGTGGAGAGACCCAGTACTTC. Residues: CASRNPSGETQYF. V usage is TRBV6-5 and J usage is TRBJ2-5, with D unresolved. Germline V gene data show CDR1 as MNHEY and CDR2 as SVGAGI. V lost 6 bases and J 4 bases, leaving 12 bases between the germline ends. CDR3 length: 13 amino acids.

The V and J genes are TRBV19 and TRBJ1-2; D is unclear. This CDR3 is built from 11 residues. CDR1 and CDR2 (germline): LNHDA, SQIVND (reference sequence). The CDR3 here is CVTRDPYGYTF. As DNA, the CDR3 is TGTGTGACGAGAGATCCATATGGCTACACCTTC. The complete variable domain, with remaining parts taken from reference TRBV19 and TRBJ1-2, reads DGGITQSPKYLFRKEGQNVTLSCEQNLNHDAMYWYRQDPGQGLRLIYYSQIVNDFQKGDIAEGYSVSREKKESFPLTVTSAQKNPTAFYLCVTRDPYGYTFGSGTRLTVV.

A single count supports this clone. The chain couples TRBV10-2 to TRBJ2-5; D unresolved. This CDR3 has 15 residues. CDR1 is WSHSY and CDR2 is SAAADI in the germline V gene. Trimming pared 0 bases from V and 2 bases from J, leaving 10 bases between. The chain's CDR3 is CASSESIERQETQYF. The CDR3 coding sequence is TGCGCCAGCAGTGAGTCGATTGAGAGGCAAGAGACCCAGTACTTC.